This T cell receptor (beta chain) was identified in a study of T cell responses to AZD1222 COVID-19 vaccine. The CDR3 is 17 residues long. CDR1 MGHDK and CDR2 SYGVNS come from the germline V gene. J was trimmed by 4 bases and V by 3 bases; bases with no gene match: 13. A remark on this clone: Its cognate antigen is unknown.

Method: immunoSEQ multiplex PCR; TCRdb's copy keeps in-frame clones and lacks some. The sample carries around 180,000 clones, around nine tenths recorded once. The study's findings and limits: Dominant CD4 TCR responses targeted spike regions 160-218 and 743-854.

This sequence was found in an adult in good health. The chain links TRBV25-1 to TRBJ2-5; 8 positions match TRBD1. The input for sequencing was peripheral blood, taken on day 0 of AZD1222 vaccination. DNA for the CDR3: TGTGCCAGCAGTGACGTGAGGAGACAGGGGAAAGGAGAGACCCAGTACTTC. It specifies CASSDVRRQGKGETQYF.